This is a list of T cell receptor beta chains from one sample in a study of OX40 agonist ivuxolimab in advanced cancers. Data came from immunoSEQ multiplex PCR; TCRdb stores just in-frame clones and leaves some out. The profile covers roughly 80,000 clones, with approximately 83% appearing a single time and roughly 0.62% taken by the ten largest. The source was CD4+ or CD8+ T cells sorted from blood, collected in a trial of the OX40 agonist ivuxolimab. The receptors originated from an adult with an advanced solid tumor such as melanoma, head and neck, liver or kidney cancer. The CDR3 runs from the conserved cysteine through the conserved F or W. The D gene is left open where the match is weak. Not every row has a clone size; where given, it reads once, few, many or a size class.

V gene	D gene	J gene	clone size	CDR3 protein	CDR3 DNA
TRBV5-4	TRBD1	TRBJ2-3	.	CASSVDRGRGTDTQYF	TGTGCCAGCAGCGTGGACAGGGGGCGCGGCACAGATACGCAGTATTTT
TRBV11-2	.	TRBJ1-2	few	CASSDGLDYGYTF	TGTGCCAGCAGCGACGGGCTGGACTATGGCTACACCTTC
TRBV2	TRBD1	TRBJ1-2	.	CASSDNRGNGYTF	TGTGCCAGCAGTGATAACAGGGGTAATGGCTACACCTTC
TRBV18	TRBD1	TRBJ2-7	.	CASSPPGQDHYEQYF	TGTGCCAGCTCACCGCCCGGACAGGATCACTACGAGCAGTACTTC
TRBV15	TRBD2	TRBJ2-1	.	CATSRELAGSYNEQFF	TGTGCCACCAGCAGAGAGTTAGCGGGCTCCTACAATGAGCAGTTCTTC
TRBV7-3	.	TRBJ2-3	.	CASSLTRDTQYF	TGTGCCAGCAGCTTAACCAGAGATACGCAGTATTTT
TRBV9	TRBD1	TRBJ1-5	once	CASSYGQADQPQHF	TGTGCCAGCAGCTACGGACAGGCGGATCAGCCCCAGCATTTT
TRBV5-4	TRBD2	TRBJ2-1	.	CASSLDPGTINEQFF	TGTGCCAGCAGCTTGGACCCTGGGACTATCAATGAGCAGTTCTTC
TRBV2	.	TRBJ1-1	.	CASSLPAYTEAFF	TGTGCCAGCTCCCTTCCGGCCTACACTGAAGCTTTCTTT
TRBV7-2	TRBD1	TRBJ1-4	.	CASSRRTGGTNEKLFF	TGTGCCAGCAGCCGCCGGACAGGGGGAACTAATGAAAAACTGTTTTTT
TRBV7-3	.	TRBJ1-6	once	CASSLMATNSPLHF	TGTGCCAGCAGCTTAATGGCAACCAATTCACCCCTCCACTTT
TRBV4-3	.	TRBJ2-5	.	CASSQETGQPQETQYF	TGCGCCAGCAGCCAAGAAACAGGACAGCCACAAGAGACCCAGTACTTC
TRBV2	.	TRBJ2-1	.	CASRRRTGVYNEQFF	TGTGCCAGCCGACGGCGGACGGGGGTGTACAATGAGCAGTTCTTC
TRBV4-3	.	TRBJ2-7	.	CASSQELGAIGSQAEQYF	TGCGCCAGCAGCCAAGAGTTGGGGGCAATTGGGTCCCAAGCCGAGCAGTACTTC
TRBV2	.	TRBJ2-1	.	CASSKQAGHYNEQFF	TGTGCCAGCAGTAAACAGGCCGGCCACTACAATGAGCAGTTCTTC
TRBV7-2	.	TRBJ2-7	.	CASSLETQGFHEQYF	TGTGCCAGCAGCTTAGAAACCCAAGGTTTCCACGAGCAGTACTTC
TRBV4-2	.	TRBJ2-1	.	CASSQDRFRGGREQFF	TGTGCCAGCAGCCAAGATCGATTTAGGGGGGGCCGGGAGCAGTTCTTC
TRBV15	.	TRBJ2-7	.	CATSRDIGGQDEQYF	TGTGCCACCAGCAGAGATATCGGGGGTCAGGACGAGCAGTACTTC
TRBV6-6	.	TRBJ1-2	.	CASSYNYRDGYTF	TGTGCCAGCAGTTACAACTACAGGGATGGCTACACCTTC
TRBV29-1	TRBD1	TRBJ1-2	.	CSVGQGVDYGYTF	TGCAGCGTTGGACAGGGAGTAGACTATGGCTACACCTTC
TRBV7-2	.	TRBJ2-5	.	CASSRRYQETQYF	TGTGCCAGCAGCCGACGGTACCAAGAGACCCAGTACTTC
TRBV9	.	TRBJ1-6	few	CASSAWDPSSYNSPLHF	TGTGCCAGCAGCGCCTGGGACCCGAGCTCCTATAATTCACCCCTCCACTTT
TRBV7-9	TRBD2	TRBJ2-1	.	CASSFYPSGGAFNEQFF	TGTGCCAGCAGCTTTTACCCTAGCGGGGGGGCCTTCAATGAGCAGTTCTTC
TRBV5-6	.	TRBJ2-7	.	CASSSPLGEQYF	TGTGCCAGCAGCTCCCCTCTCGGCGAGCAGTACTTC
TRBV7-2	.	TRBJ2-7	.	CASSLDQYEQYF	TGTGCCAGCAGCTTAGATCAGTACGAGCAGTACTTC
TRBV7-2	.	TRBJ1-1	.	CASSSQNRAPFF	TGTGCCAGCAGCTCCCAGAACCGTGCGCCTTTCTTT
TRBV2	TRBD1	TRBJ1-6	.	CASSWDSWNSPLHF	TGTGCCAGCAGTTGGGACAGTTGGAATTCACCCCTCCACTTT
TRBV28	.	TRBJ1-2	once	CASTSPSGGRVYGYTF	TGTGCCAGCACTTCGCCCAGTGGGGGGCGGGTCTATGGCTACACCTTC
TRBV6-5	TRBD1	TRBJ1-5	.	CASSWAGGQPQHF	TGTGCCAGCAGTTGGGCAGGGGGTCAGCCCCAGCATTTT
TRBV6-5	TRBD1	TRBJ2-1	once	CASSPGTGGHNEQFF	TGTGCCAGCAGTCCAGGGACAGGCGGGCACAATGAGCAGTTCTTC
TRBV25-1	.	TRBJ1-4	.	CASSGPADRKLFF	TGTGCCAGCAGTGGGCCGGCTGACCGGAAACTGTTTTTT
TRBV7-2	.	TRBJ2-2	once	CASSLQGPNTGELFF	TGTGCCAGCAGCTTACAGGGGCCCAACACCGGGGAGCTGTTTTTT
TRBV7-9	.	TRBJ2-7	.	CASSLMIQEQYF	TGTGCCAGCAGCTTAATGATACAAGAGCAGTACTTC
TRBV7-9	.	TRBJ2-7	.	CASSFPGAAREQYF	TGTGCCAGCAGCTTCCCCGGGGCGGCGAGAGAGCAGTACTTC
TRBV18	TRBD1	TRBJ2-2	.	CASSSRDRAGELFF	TGTGCCAGCTCGTCCCGGGACAGGGCCGGGGAGCTGTTTTTT
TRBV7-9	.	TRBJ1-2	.	CASSSTKGEGYGYTF	TGTGCCAGCAGCTCCACCAAGGGGGAGGGATATGGCTACACCTTC
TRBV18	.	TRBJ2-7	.	CASSPGSRLAREQYF	TGTGCCAGCTCACCGGGATCGCGGCTAGCTCGCGAGCAGTACTTC
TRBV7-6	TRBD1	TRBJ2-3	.	CASSLGQADTQYF	TGTGCCAGCAGCCTGGGACAGGCAGATACGCAGTATTTT